The 21 T cell receptor beta chains below come from one sample, sequenced in a study of identical twins. In TCRdb, the 5' RACE reads were re-called with MiXCR into one record per CDR3 protein. The sample carries 1.5 million or so distinct CDR3 sequences, less than 35% recorded once. Sample: cord blood. Receptors were obtained from a newborn girl in good health.

The chain joins TRBV6-5 to TRBJ2-7; 7 positions agree with TRBD1. The V gene end was trimmed by 4 bases and the J gene end by 5 bases; junction bases not matched to a gene: 5. The CDR3 extends over 13 amino acids. CDR1 is MNHEY, CDR2 SVGAGI, per germline. CDR3 amino acids: CASSSVDRDEQYF. The DNA of the CDR3 is TGTGCCAGCAGTTCCGTCGACAGGGACGAGCAGTACTTC.

This clonotype was found a few times. The chain has TRBV7-9 and TRBJ1-2; no firm D call. Trimming took 5 bases from V and 1 from J, leaving 14 bases between them. CDR1 is SEHNR, CDR2 FQNEAQ, per germline (reference sequence). CDR3 length: 15 amino acids. DNA for the CDR3: TGTGCCAGCAGCCCTCCAGGAACGCTTAACTATGGCTACACCTTC. Its protein product is CASSPPGTLNYGYTF.

J is TRBJ2-7 and V is TRBV15, with D perhaps TRBD1 or TRBD2 (5 bases each). The J call is doubtful: the DNA matches TRBJ2-5 better. There are 15 residues in the CDR3. The germline CDR1 and CDR2 sequences are LNHNV and YYDKDF (reference sequence). CDR3: CATSPGAEGKETQYF. In nucleotides, the CDR3 is TGTGCCACCAGCCCCGGGGCAGAGGGGAAGGAGACCCAGTACTTC.

This clonotype was counted between two and nine times. The rearrangement uses TRBV7-2 and TRBJ1-1; a possible D gene is TRBD1 (5 bases). Trimming cost V 1 base and J 7 bases, with 16 bases left between them. The CDR3 contains 15 residues. Germline CDR1 is SGHTA and CDR2 is FQGNSA. CDR3 in DNA: TGTGCCAGCAGCTTAGACGGGGGGAGGTCTAATGAAGCTTTCTTT. It is translated as CASSLDGGRSNEAFF.

This clonotype came up a few times. This chain joins TRBV7-9 and TRBJ2-1; D not certain. The CDR3 covers 15 residues. With 3 bases removed from V and 4 bases from J, the gap between germline ends came to 13 bases. Per the germline V gene, CDR1 is SEHNR and CDR2 is FQNEAQ (reference sequence). The chain's CDR3 is CASSFVGYLYNEQFF. The CDR3 DNA reads as TGTGCCAGCAGCTTCGTGGGGTACCTGTACAATGAGCAGTTCTTC.

This clonotype was found a few times. The rearrangement uses TRBV24-1 and TRBJ2-1; the match to TRBD2 covers 13 bases. The end of the DNA aligns better with TRBJ2-7, so the J call may be wrong. CDR1 KGHDR and CDR2 SFDVKD come from the germline V gene. The CDR3 spans 17 residues. The CDR3 spells CATSDWTSGSSYNEQYF. The CDR3, as DNA: TGTGCCACCAGTGATTGGACTAGCGGGAGCTCCTACAATGAGCAGTACTTC.

This clonotype has more than one count but fewer than ten. The chain uses TRBV5-1 and TRBJ2-3; 10 bases align to TRBD2. V dropped 0 bases and J dropped 3; count of bases not matched to a gene: 7. Germline-derived CDR1 and CDR2 are SGHRS and YFSETQ. The CDR3 runs to 17 residues. This CDR3 reads CASSLGGSGRMTDTQYF. The CDR3 bases are TGCGCCAGCAGCTTGGGCGGTAGCGGGAGGATGACAGATACGCAGTATTTT.

The CDR3 region is CASSFPITDTQYF. As DNA, the CDR3 is TGTGCCAGCAGCTTCCCTATAACAGATACGCAGTATTTT. The chain employs TRBV7-2 and TRBJ2-3; D not certain. The V end lost 3 bases, the J end lost 3 bases, and 7 bases lay between the germline ends. The CDR3 spans 13 residues. Germline loops: CDR1 SGHTA, CDR2 FQGNSA.

J is TRBJ2-1 and V is TRBV29-1; tentative D call: TRBD2 (6 bases). V gave up 5 bases and J gave up 10 bases, with 15 bases separating them. Per the germline V gene, CDR1 is SQVTM and CDR2 is ANQGSEA. This CDR3 is built from 12 residues. The CDR3 nucleotides read TGCAGCGTTCCGGGACTCCCCTACGAGCAGTTCTTC. This gives the protein CSVPGLPYEQFF.

In its sample, this clonotype was seen a few times. V is TRBV7-9 and J is TRBJ1-4; the D is unclear. V was cut by 5 bases and J by 4 bases, with 8 bases left in between. Germline V CDR1 and CDR2: SEHNR, FQNEAQ (reference sequence). The CDR3 length is 13 residues. CDR3 bases: TGTGCCAGCAGCAAGGAAGTTAATGAAAAACTGTTTTTT. The encoded protein is CASSKEVNEKLFF.

The sample holds a few counts of this clonotype. The chain couples TRBV27 to TRBJ2-1; 9 bases align to TRBD2. CDR1 is MNHEY, CDR2 SMNVEV, per germline (reference sequence). The CDR3 is 14 residues long. After removal of 6 bases from V and 3 bases from J, the junction contained 3 bases not matched to a gene. CDR3 protein: CASRASGDYNEQFF. The CDR3 nucleotides read TGTGCCAGCAGAGCTAGCGGGGACTACAATGAGCAGTTCTTC.

This clonotype was recorded a few times. This chain connects TRBV5-1 to TRBJ2-4; D perhaps matches TRBD1 (5 bases). Trimming cost V 0 bases and J 3 bases, with 16 bases left between them. Looked up from germline, CDR1 is SGHRS and CDR2 is YFSETQ. CDR3 length: 17 amino acids. The CDR3 DNA follows: TGCGCCAGCAGCTTGGACCATCTACCCCAGGGCAAAAACATTCAGTACTTC. It translates to CASSLDHLPQGKNIQYF.

This clonotype was seen once. CDR3 nucleotide sequence: TGTGCCAGCAGTTTTCACGGAGGCTACACCTTC. Translation: CASSFHGGYTF. The chain joins TRBV12-3 or TRBV12-4 to TRBJ1-2, with D unresolved. This CDR3 comprises 11 residues. Trimming removed 3 bases at V and 8 bases at J, with 7 bases between.

This clonotype was counted only a few times. CDR3 coding DNA: TGCGCCAGCAGCCCCCCCGGGACATTGAACACTGAAGCTTTCTTT. It encodes CASSPPGTLNTEAFF. This chain joins TRBV5-1 and TRBJ1-1, with D perhaps TRBD1 (6 bases). Trimming stripped 4 bases from V and 0 bases from J, with 13 bases between. Germline loops: CDR1 SGHRS, CDR2 YFSETQ. The CDR3 has 15 residues.

This clonotype was detected many times. The chain links TRBV4-1 to TRBJ2-1; TRBD2 aligns across 7 bases. Germline V gene data show CDR1 as MGHRA and CDR2 as YSYEKL. With V trimmed by 4 bases and J by 3 bases, 12 bases remained unmatched. The CDR3 totals 17 residues. The CDR3 loop is CASSPPLARLDYNEQFF. For the CDR3, the DNA is TGCGCCAGCAGCCCCCCACTAGCGCGACTTGACTACAATGAGCAGTTCTTC.

The rearrangement joins TRBV24-1 to TRBJ2-5, with D possibly called TRBD1 or TRBD2 (6 bases each). CDR1 KGHDR and CDR2 SFDVKD come from the germline V gene. V was shortened by 2 bases and J by 3 bases, with 12 bases between the two germline ends. This CDR3 has 15 residues. The CDR3 DNA reads TGTGCCACCAGTGATTGGGGGGCGGAGGAAGAGACCCAGTACTTC. Translated: CATSDWGAEEETQYF.

This chain joins TRBV13 and TRBJ1-1; D is perhaps TRBD1 (6 bases). The germline V gene encodes CDR1 PRHDT and CDR2 FYEKMQ (reference sequence). CDR3 length equals 15 residues. V dropped 4 bases and J dropped 4 bases, with 16 bases sitting between them. This chain's CDR3 is CASSSPRGGLTEAFF. In DNA form, the CDR3 reads TGTGCCAGCAGCTCCCCCCGAGGGGGGCTCACTGAAGCTTTCTTT. Full variable domain (missing parts from reference TRBV13 and TRBJ1-1): AAGVIQSPRHLIKEKRETATLKCYPIPRHDTVYWYQQGPGQDPQFLISFYEKMQSDKGSIPDRFSAQQFSDYHSELNMSSLELGDSALYFCASSSPRGGLTEAFFGQGTRLTVV.

The chain employs TRBV24-1 and TRBJ2-5; a weak D match, TRBD1 (6 bases). From germline, CDR1 is KGHDR and CDR2 SFDVKD. The CDR3 runs to 15 residues. The V and J ends lost 0 bases and 2 bases respectively, with 9 bases between them. The CDR3 DNA reads TGTGCCACCAGTGATTTGACCGGACAGCAAGAGACCCAGTACTTC. It specifies CATSDLTGQQETQYF.

This clonotype was recorded many times. The V and J genes are TRBV27 and TRBJ1-2; D is unclear. The CDR3 contains 15 residues. Germline CDR1 MNHEY, CDR2 SMNVEV (reference sequence). V was pared by 4 bases and J by 0 bases, with 12 bases between. The CDR3 is CASSWQGLANYGYTF. The CDR3, as DNA: TGTGCCAGCAGTTGGCAAGGGTTAGCTAACTATGGCTACACCTTC.

This clonotype turned up a few times. The chain joins TRBV20-1 to TRBJ2-3; 10 bases map to TRBD2. Trimming removed 7 bases from V and 4 bases from J; junction bases left unmatched: 8. The CDR3 extends over 14 amino acids. From germline, CDR1 is DFQATT and CDR2 SNEGSKA (reference sequence). CDR3 region: CSGKVAGGPDTQYF. The CDR3 DNA reads TGCAGTGGGAAAGTAGCGGGGGGTCCAGATACGCAGTATTTT.

The gene calls are TRBV5-1 and TRBJ2-7; a possible D gene is TRBD1 (5 bases). This CDR3 has 16 amino acids. The ends were cut back, 0 bases at V and 3 bases at J, with 16 bases in the middle. Germline lookup yields CDR1 SGHRS and CDR2 YFSETQ. The CDR3: CASSLVPRMDNYEQYF. The CDR3 DNA reads TGCGCCAGCAGCTTGGTACCCCGAATGGACAACTACGAGCAGTACTTC.